These 12 T cell receptor beta chains came from one sample sequenced in a study of T cells after yellow fever vaccination. TCRdb passed the 5' RACE reads through MiXCR, listing each CDR3 protein once. This sample has 300,000 or so distinct CDR3 sequences; 6.5% to 8.5% occur once, and the top ten carry 15% to 20%. Sample: PBMCs, taken more than 35 days after the first yellow fever vaccination. The receptors originated from a man between 18 and 29 years old who received the YFV17D yellow fever vaccine.

Only a few counts were recorded for this clonotype. The chain joins TRBV10-2 to TRBJ1-1; D may be TRBD1 (6 bases). V lost 4 bases, J lost 11 bases, and 17 bases lay in between. CDR3 length: 13 residues. Germline CDR1 reads WSHSY; CDR2 reads SAAADI. CDR3 region: CASSGSGASYAFF. The CDR3 region has the DNA TGCGCCAGCAGTGGTTCGGGGGCTAGTTACGCTTTCTTT.

J is TRBJ2-3 and V is TRBV7-9, with 9 bases aligning to TRBD2. V lost 5 bases and J lost 6; bases outside the gene matches: 12. Germline V gene lookup returns CDR1 SEHNR and CDR2 FQNEAQ (reference sequence). The CDR3 runs 16 residues. CDR3 in amino acids: CASSRGVAGARDTQYF. The CDR3 bases are TGTGCCAGCAGCCGCGGCGTAGCGGGGGCTCGGGATACGCAGTATTTT.

The rearrangement links TRBV20-1 to TRBJ1-3; weak D call: TRBD1 (5 bases). Germline assignment: CDR1 DFQATT and CDR2 SNEGSKA (reference sequence). This CDR3 is 17 amino acids long. V was cut by 1 base and J by 0 bases, with 16 bases left in between. This CDR3 reads CSARAWGTDVSGNTIYF. The DNA for the CDR3 is TGCAGTGCTAGAGCTTGGGGGACGGACGTCTCTGGAAACACCATATATTTT.

This clonotype was picked up a small number of times. This sequence joins TRBV20-1 and TRBJ2-5; D ambiguous. Trimming stripped 2 bases from V and 4 bases from J, with 11 bases between. Germline assignment: CDR1 DFQATT and CDR2 SNEGSKA (reference sequence). The CDR3 covers 13 residues. The CDR3: CSARWAGGETQYF. The CDR3 nucleotides read TGCAGTGCTAGATGGGCAGGTGGAGAGACCCAGTACTTC.

The rearrangement uses TRBV5-4 and TRBJ2-7; TRBD1 aligns across 7 bases. The CDR3 spans 13 residues. Trimming cost V 7 bases and J 9 bases; bases outside gene matches: 13. Looked up from germline, CDR1 is SGHNT and CDR2 is YYREEE (reference sequence). The CDR3 coding sequence is TGTGCCAGCGGCAGACAGGGACGCCTCGGGCAGTACGTC. Amino acid sequence: CASGRQGRLGQYV.

This clonotype has more than one count but fewer than ten. The chain recombines TRBV11-1 with TRBJ2-1, with D perhaps matching TRBD2 (6 bases). V lost 0 bases to trimming and J lost 3 bases, with 18 bases between them. The CDR3 is 18 residues long. Germline CDR1 and CDR2: SGHAT and FQDESV (reference sequence). DNA of the CDR3: TGTGCCAGCAGCTTAGCCTCTTATCGCGGGGAACTCTACAATGAGCAGTTCTTC. The encoded protein is CASSLASYRGELYNEQFF.

This clonotype was seen at least ten times. This chain uses TRBV7-2 with TRBJ2-5; D is possibly TRBD1 (6 bases). The CDR3 has 14 amino acids. CDR1 is SGHTA and CDR2 is FQGNSA in the germline V gene. V was pared by 5 bases and J by 5 bases, with 15 bases between. CDR3 coding DNA: TGTGCCAGCAGCCCCCCAGGGGTGGAGGAGACCCAGTACTTC. It encodes CASSPPGVEETQYF.

In its sample, this clonotype was seen a few times. The chain links TRBV29-1 to TRBJ1-1; D is unclear. V was clipped by 8 bases and J by 1 base, with 14 bases between them. CDR1 SQVTM and CDR2 ANQGSEA come from the germline V gene. The CDR3 consists of 13 residues. The CDR3 nucleotides read TGCAGCTCTGATAAAGGGCCGAACACTGAAGCTTTCTTT. It yields the protein CSSDKGPNTEAFF.

This clonotype has at least ten counts. This chain connects TRBV4-1 to TRBJ1-5; weak D call: TRBD1 (5 bases). The V end was cut by 4 bases, the J end by 1 base, with 14 bases between. This CDR3 is built from 16 residues. CDR1 and CDR2 (germline): MGHRA, YSYEKL. The CDR3 here is CASSPHGAGSNQPQHF. CDR3 nucleotide sequence: TGCGCCAGCAGCCCCCACGGGGCAGGGAGCAATCAGCCCCAGCATTTT.

This clonotype was recorded a few times. This rearrangement joins TRBV5-6 to TRBJ2-3; D gene uncertain. The V and J ends lost 1 base and 1 base respectively, with 10 bases between them. The germline CDR1 and CDR2 sequences are SGHDT and YYEEEE. The CDR3 is 15 residues long. The CDR3: CASSLSGQGTDTQYF. DNA for the CDR3: TGTGCCAGCAGCTTGTCCGGGCAGGGCACAGATACGCAGTATTTT.

This clonotype was observed a few times. V and J are TRBV27 and TRBJ1-2; no reliable D call. Trimming took 2 bases from V and 4 from J, leaving 8 bases between them. Germline V gene data show CDR1 as MNHEY and CDR2 as SMNVEV (reference sequence). The CDR3 sequence is 13 residues long. CDR3 DNA: TGTGCCAGCAGTTTAAACCCCCTCTATGGCTACACCTTC. This sequence encodes CASSLNPLYGYTF.

This clonotype was counted ten times or more. This rearrangement joins TRBV27 to TRBJ2-7; maybe TRBD2 (5 bases). Germline V gene lookup returns CDR1 MNHEY and CDR2 SMNVEV (reference sequence). V was clipped by 5 bases and J by 0 bases, with 11 bases between them. The CDR3 has 14 residues. Written as DNA, the CDR3 is TGTGCCAGCAGTCTCAGCGGAAGCTCCTACGAGCAGTACGTC. Translation: CASSLSGSSYEQYV.